This T cell receptor beta chain was captured in a study of blood T cell repertoires in COVID-19. Study overall: Sources were T cells, B-cell-depleted T cells, or PBMCs; the material itself was cDNA or gDNA.

Trimming cost V 5 bases and J 4 bases, with 14 bases left between them. The CDR3 is made up of 14 amino acids. Germline V gene lookup returns CDR1 SEHNR and CDR2 FQNEAQ (reference sequence). Per the authors' pipeline: For nucleated cells, counts were estimated from reference gene primer amplification. Clones were read by immunoSEQ multiplex PCR, and TCRdb kept only the in-frame ones, dropping some. V, J and clone size reflect that table, while D and trimming were determined from the DNA. The table lists fewer than 350,000 clones, roughly 85% of them singletons. The V gene is TRBV7-9, the J gene TRBJ1-1; perhaps TRBD1 as D (6 bases). This clonotype originated in a human donor in a cohort sampled during active COVID-19. The sequencing sample was made of peripheral blood. The CDR3 region is CASSQQGVGTEAFF. The CDR3 DNA is TGTGCCAGCAGCCAACAGGGAGTCGGCACTGAAGCTTTCTTT.